The sequence of this T cell receptor (beta chain) was determined in a study of T cells in tumors after PD-1 blockade. For the study at large: Either cemiplimab 350 mg every 2 weeks or pembrolizumab 200 mg every 3 weeks was given. A subset received ongoing vismodegib 150 mg daily alongside anti-PD-1 therapy.

The CDR3 covers 13 residues. The ends lost 4 bases at V and 6 bases at J; junction bases unmatched: 3. CDR1 is KGHDR and CDR2 is SFDVKD in the germline V gene. Assay used: immunoSEQ multiplex PCR; TCRdb lists only in-frame clones, some missing. This sample has over 8,000 clones, with approximately 65% found just once. General observations from the study: Some novel exhausted tumor clones appeared in pre-treatment blood, suggesting peripheral recruitment.

For this clone: Its antigen is currently unknown.

The chain recombines TRBV24-1 with TRBJ2-7, with 9 bases that match TRBD1. The TCR sequence derives from a human donor with basal cell carcinoma. The material was tumor tissue, obtained after anti-PD-1 treatment. The CDR3 sequence is CATSEGQGGEQYF. The CDR3 DNA reads as TGTGCCACCAGTGAGGGACAGGGTGGCGAGCAGTACTTC.